The sequence of this T cell receptor (beta chain) was determined in a study of T cell responses to AZD1222 COVID-19 vaccine. Study findings and constraints: CD4 TCRs linked to vaccination spanned spike, dominating at 160-218 and 743-854. No repertoire was sampled before or during the peak T cell response, only after it.

Generated by immunoSEQ multiplex PCR, the TCRdb table keeps only in-frame clones and is missing some. This table has roughly 70,000 clones, about four fifths appearing once. On this clone: Antigen specificity is unknown.

The CDR3 runs to 16 residues. The V gene is TRBV21-1, the J gene TRBJ1-2. TRBV21-1 is flagged as a pseudogene. Sample: peripheral blood, taken 28 days after the second AZD1222 dose. The clonotype originates from an adult who received the AZD1222 COVID-19 vaccine. The CDR3, as DNA: TGTGCCAGCAGCAAAGCGACCTGTCAGAGGCTTCAGGGCTACACCTTC. It codes for CASSKATCQRLQGYTF.